Below are 28 T cell receptor beta chains sequenced from a single sample in a study of cytomegalovirus exposure and HLA in healthy donors. PCR was performed using 60 Vbeta and 13 Jbeta primers. TCRdb's table, derived via immunoSEQ multiplex PCR, lists solely in-frame clones and lacks some. This table lists about 140,000 clones. Sequences were obtained from PBMCs. The receptors derive from a young woman in good health and CMV-seronegative.

The chain carries TRBV10-3 and TRBJ2-6; possibly TRBD1 for D (5 bases). The CDR3 runs 15 residues. CDR1 and CDR2 from the germline V gene are ENHRY and SYGVKD. V was trimmed by 6 bases and J by 0 bases, leaving 9 bases between them. The CDR3 DNA follows: TGTGCCATCAGCCCACAGGCCTCTGGGGCCAACGTCCTGACTTTC. This codes for CAISPQASGANVLTF.

The CDR3 DNA sequence: TGTGCCAGCAGCTTAGCGGGAGTCTCCTACAATGAGCAGTTCTTC. Its protein is CASSLAGVSYNEQFF. The J gene is TRBJ2-1, the V gene TRBV11-2; TRBD2 is a possible D gene (6 bases). This CDR3 contains 15 residues. V was shortened by 1 base and J by 0 bases, with 7 bases between the two germline ends. From germline, CDR1 is SGHAT and CDR2 FQNNGV.

V is TRBV12-5 and J is TRBJ1-1; D perhaps matches TRBD1 (5 bases). V was pared by 0 bases and J by 4 bases, with 9 bases between. The CDR3 loop spans 14 amino acids. The germline V gene has CDR1 LGHNT and CDR2 FRNRAP. The CDR3 is CASGLVTGATEAFF. CDR3 sequence (DNA): TGTGCTAGTGGTTTGGTAACAGGCGCCACTGAAGCTTTCTTT.

The chain carries TRBV29-1 and TRBJ2-1, with TRBD2 identical over 9 bases. From germline, CDR1 is SQVTM and CDR2 ANQGSEA. This CDR3 has 14 amino acids. Trimming took 7 bases from V and 7 from J; bases not matched to a gene: 11. The CDR3 DNA sequence: TGCAGCGCCACTGGCGGGAGGGCGGGGAATGAGCAGTTCTTC. This codes for CSATGGRAGNEQFF.

The genes are TRBV11-2 and TRBJ2-7; weak D call: TRBD1 (5 bases). CDR3 size: 15 residues. CDR1 is SGHAT and CDR2 is FQNNGV in the germline V gene. V lost 0 bases, J lost 0 bases, and 9 bases lay in between. CDR3 bases: TGTGCCAGCAGCTTAGATTGGGGCAACTCCTACGAGCAGTACTTC. It encodes CASSLDWGNSYEQYF. Full variable domain (outside the CDR3, taken from reference TRBV11-2 and TRBJ2-7): EAGVAQSPRYKIIEKRQSVAFWCNPISGHATLYWYQQILGQGPKLLIQFQNNGVVDDSQLPKDRFSAERLKGVDSTLKIQPAKLEDSAVYLCASSLDWGNSYEQYFGPGTRLTVT.

The chain links TRBV5-1 to TRBJ2-3; 11 bases agree with TRBD2. This CDR3 comprises 14 residues. J gave up 5 bases and V 4 bases, and 3 bases lay outside the gene matches. Germline assignment: CDR1 SGHRS and CDR2 YFSETQ. CDR3 DNA: TGCGCCAGCAGCCCGGGGACTAGCGGAGATACGCAGTATTTT. Residues: CASSPGTSGDTQYF.

The chain combines TRBV5-1 with TRBJ2-5; 9 positions match TRBD2. The V segment lost 0 bases and the J segment 4 bases; nucleotides outside the gene matches: 7. Per germline, CDR1 SGHRS and CDR2 YFSETQ. This CDR3 is 16 amino acids long. CDR3 amino acids: CASSLDGSGSGETQYF. The CDR3 coding sequence is TGCGCCAGCAGCTTGGATGGTAGCGGGAGTGGAGAGACCCAGTACTTC.

The V and J genes are TRBV11-2 and TRBJ2-5, with 8 bases fitting TRBD2. The trim removed 2 bases at V and 5 bases at J, leaving 16 bases unmatched. Germline V gives CDR1 SGHAT, CDR2 FQNNGV. There are 18 residues in the CDR3. CDR3 in amino acids: CASSLNGRAGASKETQYF. The CDR3 DNA reads as TGTGCCAGCAGCTTAAACGGCCGAGCGGGAGCCTCCAAGGAGACCCAGTACTTC. The whole variable domain, filled in from reference TRBV11-2 and TRBJ2-5, reads EAGVAQSPRYKIIEKRQSVAFWCNPISGHATLYWYQQILGQGPKLLIQFQNNGVVDDSQLPKDRFSAERLKGVDSTLKIQPAKLEDSAVYLCASSLNGRAGASKETQYFGPGTRLLVL.

The V call is TRBV2, the J call TRBJ2-6; D may be TRBD2 (5 bases). There are 15 residues in the CDR3. In germline, CDR1 is SNHLY, CDR2 FYNNEI. V gave up 5 bases and J gave up 0 bases, with 8 bases separating them. CDR3 in DNA: TGTGCCAGCAGTCGACTAAACTCTGGGGCCAACGTCCTGACTTTC. Residues: CASSRLNSGANVLTF.

In the case of this clone: The identical CDR3 is also encoded by other nucleotide sequences in the sample. The CDR3 reads CASSLTGGYNEQFF. The DNA of the CDR3 is TGTGCCAGCAGCTTAACAGGGGGCTACAATGAGCAGTTCTTC. The chain is built from TRBV7-3 and TRBJ2-1, with a weak D call TRBD1 (6 bases). V was shortened by 0 bases and J by 3 bases, with 6 bases between the two germline ends. The CDR3 is 14 residues long. CDR1 is SGHTA and CDR2 is FQGTGA in the germline V gene.

This chain links TRBV18 with TRBJ2-5; no clear D. The CDR3 is 12 amino acids. The germline V and J ends were trimmed by 5 bases and 3 bases, with 7 bases remaining between them. Germline CDR1 KGHSH, CDR2 LQKENI. The CDR3 DNA reads TGTGCCAGCTCATCCGTTGAAGAGACCCAGTACTTC. This translates into CASSSVEETQYF.

The genes are TRBV7-9 and TRBJ2-1, with no clear D. Germline CDR1 reads SEHNR; CDR2 reads FQNEAQ (reference sequence). The germline V and J ends were trimmed by 7 bases and 6 bases, with 13 bases remaining between them. This CDR3 has 13 residues. Here the CDR3 reads CASTFTAGNEQFF. DNA for the CDR3: TGTGCCAGCACCTTCACAGCTGGCAATGAGCAGTTCTTC.

The chain recombines TRBV5-8 with TRBJ2-1; D possibly corresponds to TRBD1 (6 bases). There are 12 residues in the CDR3. The germline V and J ends were trimmed by 2 bases and 10 bases, with 10 bases remaining between them. The germline CDR1 and CDR2 sequences are SGHTS and YDEGEE. CDR3 DNA sequence: TGTGCCAGCAGCTTAACAGGGATAGAGCAGTTCTTC. This sequence encodes CASSLTGIEQFF.

J is TRBJ2-2 and V is TRBV7-8, with TRBD2 identical over 9 bases. After removal of 7 bases from V and 0 bases from J, the junction contained 9 bases not matched to a gene. Per germline, CDR1 SGHVS and CDR2 FQNEAQ. The CDR3 extends over 17 amino acids. The CDR3 sequence: CASIDLVAGANTGELFF. In DNA form, the CDR3 reads TGTGCCAGCATCGACCTAGTAGCGGGAGCGAACACCGGGGAGCTGTTTTTT.

The rearrangement joins TRBV5-1 to TRBJ2-7; maybe TRBD2 (6 bases). Per the germline V gene, CDR1 is SGHRS and CDR2 is YFSETQ. Trimming shortened V by 4 bases and J by 12 bases, and 17 bases separated the two germline ends. This CDR3 has 12 amino acids. DNA of the CDR3: TGCGCCAGCAGCCAAATTGGAGGGGATTGGTACTTC. Translation: CASSQIGGDWYF.

This chain links TRBV6-1 with TRBJ2-7, with 12 nucleotides matching TRBD2. Germline CDR1 is MNHNS and CDR2 is SASEGT. The CDR3 is made up of 12 amino acids. V lost 7 bases to trimming and J lost 6 bases; unmatched junction nucleotides: 1. CDR3 in DNA: TGTGCCAGCACGACTAGCGGGAGCGAGCAGTACTTC. Its translation: CASTTSGSEQYF.

The CDR3 coding sequence is TGTGCCAGTAGTATAGATCGGGGTAGTCGCAATGAGCAGTTCTTC. It codes for CASSIDRGSRNEQFF. The chain joins TRBV19 to TRBJ2-1; tentatively, D is TRBD2 (5 bases). CDR1 and CDR2 (germline): LNHDA, SQIVND (reference sequence). The ends were cut back, 0 bases at V and 6 bases at J, with 12 bases in the middle. The CDR3 runs 15 residues. The full variable domain, with the rest looked up from reference TRBV19 and TRBJ2-1, is DGGITQSPKYLFRKEGQNVTLSCEQNLNHDAMYWYRQDPGQGLRLIYYSQIVNDFQKGDIAEGYSVSREKKESFPLTVTSAQKNPTAFYLCASSIDRGSRNEQFFGPGTRLTVL.

The chain joins TRBV5-6 to TRBJ2-7; TRBD2 might be the D (5 bases). This CDR3 region has 15 residues. Germline V gives CDR1 SGHDT, CDR2 YYEEEE. Trimming pared 1 base from V and 0 bases from J, leaving 11 bases between. CDR3 nucleotides: TGTGCCAGCAGCTTGTTCAGCGGTAGCTCCTACGAGCAGTACGTC. This translates into CASSLFSGSSYEQYV.

The chain employs TRBV18 and TRBJ2-5; TRBD1 aligns across 8 bases. CDR1 and CDR2 from the germline V gene are KGHSH and LQKENI. V was pared by 3 bases and J by 2 bases, with 5 bases of the junction left unmatched. The CDR3 loop spans 15 amino acids. The CDR3, as DNA: TGTGCCAGCTCACCTGAAACAGGGGGGCAAGAGACCCAGTACTTC. The encoded protein is CASSPETGGQETQYF.

V usage is TRBV7-9 and J usage is TRBJ1-2, with D perhaps TRBD1 (5 bases). Germline CDR1 SEHNR, CDR2 FQNEAQ (reference sequence). V was clipped by 5 bases and J by 5 bases, with 12 bases between them. The CDR3 is 13 residues long. The CDR3 nucleotides are TGTGCCAGCAGCCCAGGGTCCTTTTATGGCTACACCTTC. Encoded protein: CASSPGSFYGYTF.

The chain joins TRBV30 to TRBJ2-5; 11 bases are a match to TRBD2. There are 17 residues in the CDR3. CDR1 GTSNPN and CDR2 SVGIG come from the germline V gene (reference sequence). V was pared by 3 bases and J by 2 bases, with 11 bases of the junction left unmatched. In DNA, the CDR3 is TGTGCCTGGAGCCTTAGCGGGAGGGCCGTAGAGCAAGAGACCCAGTACTTC. Protein product: CAWSLSGRAVEQETQYF.

This chain uses TRBV19 with TRBJ1-4, with TRBD1 as a possible D gene (5 bases). This CDR3 spans 13 amino acids. V was clipped by 7 bases and J by 7 bases, with 13 bases between them. Germline V gene lookup returns CDR1 LNHDA and CDR2 SQIVND (reference sequence). DNA of the CDR3: TGTGCCAGTATGGAGGGGTGGGGTGAAAAACTGTTTTTT. Its protein is CASMEGWGEKLFF.

This chain uses TRBV6-4 with TRBJ2-7, with 7 bases aligning to TRBD1. Germline V CDR1 and CDR2: MRHNA, SNTAGT. The V segment lost 3 bases and the J segment 4 bases; nucleotides outside the gene matches: 6. This CDR3 has 14 amino acids. This chain's CDR3 is CASSEYRDRYEQYV. Here the CDR3 DNA reads TGTGCCAGCAGTGAATACCGGGACAGATACGAGCAGTACGTC.

CDR3 protein: CASSPGSGYTGELFF. For the CDR3, the DNA is TGTGCCAGCTCCCCGGGTAGCGGTTACACCGGGGAGCTGTTTTTT. This chain uses TRBV27 with TRBJ2-2, with D perhaps TRBD2 (6 bases). Germline lookup yields CDR1 MNHEY and CDR2 SMNVEV (reference sequence). The length of the CDR3 is 15 residues. Trimming pared 8 bases from V and 3 bases from J, leaving 16 bases between.

The CDR3 here is CASSVDYWETQYF. DNA for the CDR3: TGTGCCAGCAGCGTAGACTATTGGGAGACCCAGTACTTC. The chain links TRBV9 to TRBJ2-5; D not certain. This CDR3 is 13 amino acids long. Between the trimmed V and J ends, which lost 0 bases and 5 bases, there was a span of 8 bases. Germline CDR1 and CDR2: SGDLS and YYNGEE.

J is TRBJ2-2 and V is TRBV11-3; 8 nucleotides align to TRBD2. CDR1 is SGHNT and CDR2 is YENEEA in the germline V gene. This CDR3 is 17 amino acids long. Trimming removed 0 bases from V and 0 bases from J; junction bases left unmatched: 3. The CDR3 sequence is CASSLDAGGPNTGELFF. DNA of the CDR3: TGTGCCAGCAGCTTAGATGCGGGAGGCCCGAACACCGGGGAGCTGTTTTTT.

The chain is built from TRBV30 and TRBJ2-1; no definite D call. Germline assignment: CDR1 GTSNPN and CDR2 SVGIG (reference sequence). V was pared by 1 base and J by 8 bases, with 9 bases between. CDR3 length: 12 amino acids. CDR3 bases: TGTGCCTGGAGTGGACGGGTCGATGAGCAGTTCTTC. Protein sequence: CAWSGRVDEQFF.

The chain has TRBV19 and TRBJ2-2; 11 nucleotides line up with TRBD1. V trimming: 9 bases; J trimming: 3 bases; junction bases outside the gene matches: 3. The CDR3 is 14 amino acids. Germline V gene data show CDR1 as LNHDA and CDR2 as SQIVND (reference sequence). CDR3 region: CASRDRGDTGELFF. CDR3 in DNA: TGTGCCAGCCGGGACAGGGGGGACACCGGGGAGCTGTTTTTT.